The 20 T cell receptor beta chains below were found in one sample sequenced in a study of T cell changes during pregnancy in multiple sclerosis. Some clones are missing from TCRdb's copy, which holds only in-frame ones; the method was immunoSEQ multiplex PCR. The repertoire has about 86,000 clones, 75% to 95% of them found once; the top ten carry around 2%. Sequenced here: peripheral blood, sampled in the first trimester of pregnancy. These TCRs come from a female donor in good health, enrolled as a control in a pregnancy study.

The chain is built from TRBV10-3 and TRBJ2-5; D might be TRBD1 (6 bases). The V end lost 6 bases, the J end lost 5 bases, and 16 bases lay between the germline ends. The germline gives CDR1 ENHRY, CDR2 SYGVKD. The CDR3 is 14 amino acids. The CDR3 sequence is CAIRQGSGRETQYF. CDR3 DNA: TGTGCCATCAGACAGGGTTCAGGGCGGGAGACCCAGTACTTC.

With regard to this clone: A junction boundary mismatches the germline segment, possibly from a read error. CDR3 sequence: CARRGGSTDTQYF. The CDR3 DNA follows: TGTGCCCGCAGGGGGGGGTCCACAGATACGCAGTATTTT. This chain uses TRBV2 with TRBJ2-3, with D possibly called TRBD1 or TRBD2 (7 bases each). Germline V CDR1 and CDR2: SNHLY, FYNNEI. This CDR3 is 13 amino acids long.

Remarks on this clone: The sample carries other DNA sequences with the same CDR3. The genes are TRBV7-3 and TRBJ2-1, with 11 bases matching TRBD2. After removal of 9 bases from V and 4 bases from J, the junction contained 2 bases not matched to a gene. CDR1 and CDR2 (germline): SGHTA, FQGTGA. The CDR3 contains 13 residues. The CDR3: CASSGGGYNEQFF. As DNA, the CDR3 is TGTGCCAGTAGCGGGGGGGGGTACAATGAGCAGTTCTTC.

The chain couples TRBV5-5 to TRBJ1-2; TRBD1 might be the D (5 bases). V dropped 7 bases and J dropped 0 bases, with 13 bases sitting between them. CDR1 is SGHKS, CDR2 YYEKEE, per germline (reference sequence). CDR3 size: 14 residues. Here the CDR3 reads CASRLSQANYGYTF. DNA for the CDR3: TGTGCCAGCCGCCTCTCACAGGCTAACTATGGCTACACCTTC.

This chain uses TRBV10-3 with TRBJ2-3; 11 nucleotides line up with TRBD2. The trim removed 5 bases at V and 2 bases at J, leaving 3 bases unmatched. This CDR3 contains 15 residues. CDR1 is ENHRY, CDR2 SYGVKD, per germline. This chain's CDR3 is CAISPSGGPTDTQYF. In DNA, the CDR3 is TGTGCCATCAGTCCTAGCGGGGGGCCCACAGATACGCAGTATTTT.

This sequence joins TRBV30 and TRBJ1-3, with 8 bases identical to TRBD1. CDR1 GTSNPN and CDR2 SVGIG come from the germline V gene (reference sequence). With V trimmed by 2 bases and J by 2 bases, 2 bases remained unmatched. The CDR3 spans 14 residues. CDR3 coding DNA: TGTGCCTGGAGTCAGGGGGCTGCTGGAAACACCATATATTTT. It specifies CAWSQGAAGNTIYF.

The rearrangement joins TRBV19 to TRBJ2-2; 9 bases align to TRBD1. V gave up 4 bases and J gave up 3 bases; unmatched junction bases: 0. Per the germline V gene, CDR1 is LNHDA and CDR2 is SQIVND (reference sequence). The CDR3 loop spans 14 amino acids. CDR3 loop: CASSRDRDTGELFF. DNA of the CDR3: TGTGCCAGTAGTAGGGACAGGGACACCGGGGAGCTGTTTTTT.

CDR3 residues: CASSQESGGNTEAFF. CDR3 DNA sequence: TGCGCCAGCAGCCAAGAGTCCGGGGGGAACACTGAAGCTTTCTTT. This chain connects TRBV4-1 to TRBJ1-1, with D perhaps matching TRBD1 (5 bases). The CDR3 extends over 15 amino acids. Germline V gene data show CDR1 as MGHRA and CDR2 as YSYEKL. V was shortened by 0 bases and J by 1 base, with 9 bases between the two germline ends.

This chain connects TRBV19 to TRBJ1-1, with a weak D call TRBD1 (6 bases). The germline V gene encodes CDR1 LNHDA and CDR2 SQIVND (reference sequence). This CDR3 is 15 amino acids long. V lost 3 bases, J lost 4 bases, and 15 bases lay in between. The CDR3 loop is CASSIDRRASTEAFF. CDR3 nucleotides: TGTGCCAGTAGTATTGACAGGCGGGCCAGCACTGAAGCTTTCTTT. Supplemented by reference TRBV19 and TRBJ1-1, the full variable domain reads DGGITQSPKYLFRKEGQNVTLSCEQNLNHDAMYWYRQDPGQGLRLIYYSQIVNDFQKGDIAEGYSVSREKKESFPLTVTSAQKNPTAFYLCASSIDRRASTEAFFGQGTRLTVV.

CDR3 DNA: TGTGCCAGCAGTCCAGGGGGCTGGAACACTGAAGCTTTCTTT. The encoded protein is CASSPGGWNTEAFF. This chain links TRBV6-5 with TRBJ1-1, with TRBD1 matching 8 bases. CDR1 and CDR2 (germline): MNHEY, SVGAGI. The CDR3 length is 14 residues. The trim removed 5 bases at V and 1 base at J, leaving 3 bases unmatched.

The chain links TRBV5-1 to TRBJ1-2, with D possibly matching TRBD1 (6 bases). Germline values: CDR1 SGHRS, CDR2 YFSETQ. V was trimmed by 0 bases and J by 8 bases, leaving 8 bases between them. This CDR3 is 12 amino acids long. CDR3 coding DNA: TGCGCCAGCAGCTTGGGGGACATCGGCTACACCTTC. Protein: CASSLGDIGYTF.

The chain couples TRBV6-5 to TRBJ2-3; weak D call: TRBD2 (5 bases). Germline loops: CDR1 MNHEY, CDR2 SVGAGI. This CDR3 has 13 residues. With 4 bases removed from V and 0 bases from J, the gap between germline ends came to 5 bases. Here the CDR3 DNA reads TGTGCCAGCAGTTGGACTAGCACAGATACGCAGTATTTT. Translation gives CASSWTSTDTQYF.

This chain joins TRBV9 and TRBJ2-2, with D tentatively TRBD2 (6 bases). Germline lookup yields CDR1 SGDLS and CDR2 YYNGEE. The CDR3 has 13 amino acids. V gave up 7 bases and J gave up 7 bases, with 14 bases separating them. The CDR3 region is CASFLALSGELFF. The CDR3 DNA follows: TGTGCCAGCTTCCTAGCGCTTAGCGGGGAGCTGTTTTTT.

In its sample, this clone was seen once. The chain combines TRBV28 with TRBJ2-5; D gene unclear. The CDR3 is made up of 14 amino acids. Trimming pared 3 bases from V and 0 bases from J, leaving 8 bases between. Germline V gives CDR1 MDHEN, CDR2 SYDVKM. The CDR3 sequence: CASSFHRDQETQYF. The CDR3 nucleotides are TGTGCCAGCAGTTTCCATCGGGACCAAGAGACCCAGTACTTC. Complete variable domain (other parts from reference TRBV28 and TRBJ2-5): DVKVTQSSRYLVKRTGEKVFLECVQDMDHENMFWYRQDPGLGLRLIYFSYDVKMKEKGDIPEGYSVSREKKERFSLILESASTNQTSMYLCASSFHRDQETQYFGPGTRLLVL.

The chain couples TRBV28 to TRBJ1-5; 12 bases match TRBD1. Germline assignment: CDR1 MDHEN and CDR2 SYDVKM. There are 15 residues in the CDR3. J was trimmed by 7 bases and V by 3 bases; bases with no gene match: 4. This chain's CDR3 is CASSFSGTGGQPQHF. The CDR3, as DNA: TGTGCCAGCAGTTTTTCCGGGACAGGGGGCCAGCCCCAGCATTTT.

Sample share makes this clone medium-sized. As DNA, the CDR3 is TGTGCCATCAGTGAACCCACGGAGTACCAAGAGACCCAGTACTTC. It translates to CAISEPTEYQETQYF. The V and J genes are TRBV10-3 and TRBJ2-5, with D unclear. The V and J ends lost 3 bases and 0 bases respectively, with 11 bases between them. The germline V gene encodes CDR1 ENHRY and CDR2 SYGVKD. CDR3 length: 15 amino acids.

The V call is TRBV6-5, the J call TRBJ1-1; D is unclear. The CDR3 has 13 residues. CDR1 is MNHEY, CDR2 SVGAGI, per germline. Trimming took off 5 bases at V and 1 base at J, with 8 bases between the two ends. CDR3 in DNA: TGTGCCAGCAGTAAACAGCAGAACACTGAAGCTTTCTTT. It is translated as CASSKQQNTEAFF.

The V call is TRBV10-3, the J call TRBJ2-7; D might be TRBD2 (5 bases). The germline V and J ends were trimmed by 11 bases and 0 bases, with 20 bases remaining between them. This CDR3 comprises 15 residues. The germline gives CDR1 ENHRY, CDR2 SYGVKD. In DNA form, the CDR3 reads TGTGCCCACTCCGGGCTAATGGGGAGCTCCTACGAGCAGTACTTC. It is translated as CAHSGLMGSSYEQYF.

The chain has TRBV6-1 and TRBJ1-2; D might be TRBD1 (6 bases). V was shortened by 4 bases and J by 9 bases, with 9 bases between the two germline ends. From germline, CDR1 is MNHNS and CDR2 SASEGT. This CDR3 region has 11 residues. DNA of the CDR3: TGTGCCAGCAGTGGAACAGGGAGCTACACCTTC. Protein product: CASSGTGSYTF.

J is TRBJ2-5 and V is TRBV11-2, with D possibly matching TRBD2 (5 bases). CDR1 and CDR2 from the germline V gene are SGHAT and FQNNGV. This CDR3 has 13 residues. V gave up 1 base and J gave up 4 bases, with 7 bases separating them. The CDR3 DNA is TGTGCCAGCAGCTTAGGACGGGGAGAGACCCAGTACTTC. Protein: CASSLGRGETQYF.